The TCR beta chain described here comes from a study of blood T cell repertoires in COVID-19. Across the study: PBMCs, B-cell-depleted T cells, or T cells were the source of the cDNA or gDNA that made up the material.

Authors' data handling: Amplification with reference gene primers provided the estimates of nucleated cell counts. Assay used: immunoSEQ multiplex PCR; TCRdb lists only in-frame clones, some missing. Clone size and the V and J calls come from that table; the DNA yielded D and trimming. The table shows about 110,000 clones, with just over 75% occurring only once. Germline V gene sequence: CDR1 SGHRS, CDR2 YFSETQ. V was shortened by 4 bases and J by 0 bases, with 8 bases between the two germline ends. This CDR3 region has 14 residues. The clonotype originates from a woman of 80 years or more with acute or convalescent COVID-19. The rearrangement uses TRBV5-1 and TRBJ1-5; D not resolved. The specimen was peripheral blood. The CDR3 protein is CASSLLGSNQPQHF. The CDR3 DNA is TGCGCCAGCAGCCTACTTGGTAGCAATCAGCCCCAGCATTTT.